These 18 T cell receptor beta chains originate from one sample sequenced in a study of CD8 T cells in ankylosing spondylitis. TCRdb ran MiXCR on the 5' RACE reads and lists one entry per CDR3 protein. The repertoire holds 35,000 to 40,000 distinct CDR3 sequences, with 16% as singletons. Sequencing was done on a sample of blood. These receptors were collected from a male donor with ankylosing spondylitis or in good health (not recorded which).

This clonotype was seen a few times. This chain joins TRBV7-2 and TRBJ2-2; perhaps TRBD2 as D (5 bases). The CDR3 loop spans 14 amino acids. The ends were cut back, 0 bases at V and 6 bases at J, with 8 bases in the middle. In germline, CDR1 is SGHTA, CDR2 FQGNSA. The CDR3 loop reads CASSLAGSAGELFF. The CDR3 nucleotides read TGTGCCAGCAGCTTAGCGGGGAGCGCCGGGGAGCTGTTTTTT.

A few counts support this clonotype. The chain uses TRBV20-1 and TRBJ2-3; D may match TRBD1 or TRBD2 (5 bases each). The CDR3 is made up of 16 amino acids. Germline V CDR1 and CDR2: DFQATT, SNEGSKA (reference sequence). The V and J ends lost 3 bases and 4 bases respectively, with 20 bases between them. The CDR3 nucleotides are TGCAGTGCTAGTGGGGAGACCGGGACCCAGTCAGATACGCAGTATTTT. The encoded protein is CSASGETGTQSDTQYF.

The V and J genes are TRBV5-1 and TRBJ1-3; D remains ambiguous. The CDR3 is 14 amino acids. The V and J ends lost 2 bases and 4 bases respectively, with 10 bases between them. CDR1 and CDR2 from the germline V gene are SGHRS and YFSETQ. The CDR3 protein is CASSLTSAGNTIYF. For the CDR3, the DNA is TGCGCCAGCAGCTTAACTAGCGCCGGAAACACCATATATTTT.

CDR3 sequence (DNA): TGTGCCAGCAGACCCTTCCGTACGACTGAAGCTTTCTTT. This encodes CASRPFRTTEAFF. The chain has TRBV2 and TRBJ1-1; D is unclear. V lost 6 bases and J lost 5, with 13 bases in between. The germline V gene encodes CDR1 SNHLY and CDR2 FYNNEI. The CDR3 loop spans 13 amino acids.

The CDR3 is CASSPGGFYEQYF. The CDR3 DNA reads TGTGCCAGCAGTCCCGGAGGGTTTTACGAGCAGTACTTC. V and J are TRBV27 and TRBJ2-7; D is perhaps TRBD2 (6 bases). V was cut by 5 bases and J by 4 bases, with 12 bases left in between. Germline V lookup: CDR1 MNHEY, CDR2 SMNVEV (reference sequence). This CDR3 has 13 amino acids.

This clonotype was detected only a few times. The chain uses TRBV5-1 and TRBJ2-3, with D uncertain. This CDR3 spans 13 amino acids. Germline-derived CDR1 and CDR2 are SGHRS and YFSETQ. V was cut by 4 bases and J by 3 bases, with 9 bases left in between. This CDR3 is CASSAEGTDTQYF. The CDR3 DNA follows: TGCGCCAGCAGCGCAGAAGGTACAGATACGCAGTATTTT.

The J gene is TRBJ2-2, the V gene TRBV28; no definite D call. Germline assignment: CDR1 MDHEN and CDR2 SYDVKM. There are 14 residues in the CDR3. V dropped 4 bases and J dropped 5 bases, with 11 bases sitting between them. The DNA of the CDR3 is TGTGCCAGCAGTTCGCTGATCCAAACCGGGGAGCTGTTTTTT. Protein product: CASSSLIQTGELFF.

This clonotype was counted at least ten times. This rearrangement joins TRBV29-1 to TRBJ2-7, with TRBD1 matching 8 bases. This CDR3 spans 15 amino acids. The J segment lost 2 bases and the V segment lost 5 bases, leaving 11 bases of the junction unmatched. Germline CDR1 is SQVTM and CDR2 is ANQGSEA. CDR3 residues: CSVQGMTGEAYEQYF. CDR3 bases: TGCAGCGTTCAAGGAATGACAGGGGAAGCCTACGAGCAGTACTTC.

This sequence joins TRBV20-1 and TRBJ2-3; D might be TRBD2 (6 bases). V lost 3 bases to trimming and J lost 3 bases, with 10 bases between them. Germline CDR1 is DFQATT and CDR2 is SNEGSKA (reference sequence). The CDR3 spans 13 residues. The CDR3 loop is CSASGGVTDTQYF. CDR3 DNA: TGCAGTGCTAGTGGCGGGGTGACAGATACGCAGTATTTT.

This clonotype has just a few counts. The chain couples TRBV9 to TRBJ1-1; D remains ambiguous. Trimming shortened V by 0 bases and J by 1 base, and 4 bases separated the two germline ends. From germline, CDR1 is SGDLS and CDR2 YYNGEE. The CDR3 covers 13 residues. Here the CDR3 DNA reads TGTGCCAGCAGCGTAGCTCAGAACACTGAAGCTTTCTTT. Translated, it gives CASSVAQNTEAFF. Full variable domain (rest looked up from reference TRBV9 and TRBJ1-1): DSGVTQTPKHLITATGQRVTLRCSPRSGDLSVYWYQQSLDQGLQFLIQYYNGEERAKGNILERFSAQQFPDLHSELNLSSLELGDSALYFCASSVAQNTEAFFGQGTRLTVV.

The chain combines TRBV15 with TRBJ1-4, with 7 bases fitting TRBD1. From germline, CDR1 is LNHNV and CDR2 YYDKDF (reference sequence). The V segment lost 0 bases and the J segment 4 bases; nucleotides outside the gene matches: 2. CDR3 length equals 15 residues. Written as DNA, the CDR3 is TGTGCCACCAGCAGAGAGCAGGGGGGTAATGAAAAACTGTTTTTT. It is translated as CATSREQGGNEKLFF. Full variable domain (remainder filled in from reference TRBV15 and TRBJ1-4): DAMVIQNPRYQVTQFGKPVTLSCSQTLNHNVMYWYQQKSSQAPKLLFHYYDKDFNNEADTPDNFQSRRPNTSFCFLDIRSPGLGDTAMYLCATSREQGGNEKLFFGSGTQLSVL.

The chain couples TRBV3-1 to TRBJ1-1; possible D gene TRBD1, 5 bases. The V end lost 6 bases, the J end lost 0 bases, and 11 bases lay between the germline ends. The CDR3 totals 14 residues. Germline V CDR1 and CDR2: LGHDT, YNNKEL (reference sequence). The CDR3 protein is CASSSGTVNTEAFF. The CDR3, as DNA: TGTGCCAGCAGTTCCGGGACGGTGAACACTGAAGCTTTCTTT.

The rearrangement uses TRBV7-2 and TRBJ2-1, with 9 nucleotides matching TRBD2. CDR3 length: 16 amino acids. Trimming at V came to 5 bases and at J to 1 base, leaving 6 bases not matched to a gene. Germline lookup yields CDR1 SGHTA and CDR2 FQGNSA. CDR3 in amino acids: CASSPPSGDSYNEQFF. The CDR3, as DNA: TGTGCCAGCAGCCCCCCTAGCGGGGATTCCTACAATGAGCAGTTCTTC.

The rearrangement uses TRBV5-1 and TRBJ2-3, with D unresolved. Germline lookup yields CDR1 SGHRS and CDR2 YFSETQ. CDR3 length: 13 amino acids. Trimming left V 0 bases short and J 6 bases short, with 8 bases between. The CDR3 region is CASSLELGDTQYF. In DNA, the CDR3 is TGCGCCAGCAGCTTGGAACTTGGGGATACGCAGTATTTT. The entire variable domain, with the rest obtained from reference TRBV5-1 and TRBJ2-3, is as follows: KAGVTQTPRYLIKTRGQQVTLSCSPISGHRSVSWYQQTPGQGLQFLFEYFSETQRNKGNFPGRFSGRQFSNSRSEMNVSTLELGDSALYLCASSLELGDTQYFGPGTRLTVL.

The rearrangement uses TRBV28 and TRBJ2-7, with D possibly TRBD1 on 5 matching bases. Per the germline V gene, CDR1 is MDHEN and CDR2 is SYDVKM. The V end lost 10 bases, the J end lost 7 bases, and 20 bases lay between the germline ends. CDR3 length: 13 amino acids. CDR3 region: CATQQVEKGEQYV. The CDR3 bases are TGTGCCACACAACAGGTGGAAAAGGGGGAGCAGTACGTC.

The chain has TRBV12-3 or TRBV12-4 and TRBJ1-5; 8 bases are shared with TRBD1. There are 19 residues in the CDR3. V shed 5 bases and J 1 base; nucleotides not matched to a gene: 16. CDR3 in amino acids: CASSPSPGTGSWSNQPQHF. The CDR3 DNA reads TGTGCCAGCAGTCCAAGTCCCGGGACAGGCTCCTGGAGCAATCAGCCCCAGCATTTT.

This clonotype has ten or more counts. Here the CDR3 DNA reads TGTGCCAGCAGTTTTACCAGGACCTCTGGGGCCAACGTCCTGACTTTC. It translates to CASSFTRTSGANVLTF. The chain uses TRBV12-3 or TRBV12-4 and TRBJ2-6; D not certain. The V end was cut by 3 bases, the J end by 0 bases, with 9 bases between. The CDR3 runs to 16 residues.

The chain carries TRBV19 and TRBJ2-2; D is ambiguous. Germline V gene sequence: CDR1 LNHDA, CDR2 SQIVND (reference sequence). Trimming stripped 4 bases from V and 8 bases from J, with 5 bases between. This CDR3 is 11 amino acids long. CDR3 loop: CASSTLGELFF. In DNA, the CDR3 is TGTGCCAGTAGTACGTTGGGGGAGCTGTTTTTT.